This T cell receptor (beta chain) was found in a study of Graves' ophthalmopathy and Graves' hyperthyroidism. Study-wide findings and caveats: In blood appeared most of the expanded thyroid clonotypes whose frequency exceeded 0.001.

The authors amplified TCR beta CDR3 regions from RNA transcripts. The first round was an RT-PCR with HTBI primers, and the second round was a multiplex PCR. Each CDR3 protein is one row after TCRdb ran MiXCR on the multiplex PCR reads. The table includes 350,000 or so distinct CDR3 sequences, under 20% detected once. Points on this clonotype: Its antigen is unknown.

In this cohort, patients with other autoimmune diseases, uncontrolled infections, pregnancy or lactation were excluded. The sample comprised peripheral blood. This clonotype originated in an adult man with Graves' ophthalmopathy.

The CDR3 loop reads CASSPTWGEAFF. The DNA for the CDR3 is TGTGCCAGCAGTCCGACATGGGGTGAAGCTTTCTTT. The chain links TRBV12-3 or TRBV12-4 to TRBJ1-1; D remains ambiguous. Trimming pared 5 bases from V and 7 bases from J, leaving 11 bases between. This CDR3 has 12 amino acids.